The 20 T cell receptor beta chains listed next were all sequenced from one sample in a study of beta chain features in type 1 diabetes. The authors reverse transcribed all of the isolated RNA, so sequencing captured expressed TCRB transcripts. The data were produced by immunoSEQ multiplex PCR, yet TCRdb's version contains in-frame clones alone and is incomplete. The table includes around 44,000 clones, about 50% detected once. The source material was stem cell memory CD4+ T cells from blood. These receptors came from a woman in her thirties in good health.

This clone was recorded only once. The gene calls are TRBV7-2 and TRBJ2-5; maybe TRBD2 (5 bases). CDR3 length equals 16 residues. V lost 5 bases and J 5 bases, leaving 21 bases between the germline ends. Germline V gives CDR1 SGHTA, CDR2 FQGNSA. CDR3 in DNA: TGTGCCAGCAGCCTCCCATGGGCGCGGGCTAAGGAGACCCAGTACTTC. Amino acid sequence: CASSLPWARAKETQYF.

This clone was recorded a few times. CDR3 sequence reads: CASGLVLGQPNTEAFF. CDR3 nucleotide sequence: TGTGCTAGTGGTTTGGTATTAGGACAGCCGAACACTGAAGCTTTCTTT. The chain uses TRBV12-5 and TRBJ1-1; D perhaps matches TRBD1 (6 bases). CDR1 LGHNT and CDR2 FRNRAP come from the germline V gene. This CDR3 is 16 amino acids long. Trimming removed 0 bases at V and 1 base at J, with 12 bases between. Full variable domain (rest looked up from reference TRBV12-5 and TRBJ1-1): DARVTQTPRHKVTEMGQEVTMRCQPILGHNTVFWYRQTMMQGLELLAYFRNRAPLDDSGMPKDRFSAEMPDATLATLKIQPSEPRDSAVYFCASGLVLGQPNTEAFFGQGTRLTVV.

This chain joins TRBV6-5 and TRBJ2-3, with D tentatively TRBD2 (6 bases). The CDR3 extends over 15 amino acids. V lost 9 bases to trimming and J lost 4 bases, with 20 bases between them. Germline assignment: CDR1 MNHEY and CDR2 SVGAGI. CDR3 DNA sequence: TGTGCCAGTAGACGGGACTCCTGGGCGGCAGATACGCAGTATTTT. This sequence encodes CASRRDSWAADTQYF.

The chain combines TRBV7-2 with TRBJ2-7, with D perhaps TRBD1 (5 bases). CDR1 and CDR2 (germline): SGHTA, FQGNSA. The CDR3 runs 14 residues. Trimming cost V 1 base and J 3 bases, with 10 bases left between them. CDR3 bases: TGTGCCAGCAGCTTAGTTTTCAGGGACTACGAGCAGTACTTC. Translated, it gives CASSLVFRDYEQYF.

The J gene is TRBJ2-2, the V gene TRBV5-4; D possibly corresponds to TRBD2 (5 bases). Germline V gives CDR1 SGHNT, CDR2 YYREEE (reference sequence). CDR3 length: 16 residues. The V and J ends lost 4 bases and 4 bases respectively, with 17 bases between them. The CDR3 sequence is CASSLTMGVITGELFF. CDR3 coding DNA: TGTGCCAGCAGCCTGACCATGGGAGTGATCACCGGGGAGCTGTTTTTT.

This clone was found a few times. This chain connects TRBV7-9 to TRBJ2-5, with D possibly matching TRBD2 (6 bases). Trimming left V 5 bases short and J 1 base short, with 11 bases between. CDR1 and CDR2 (germline): SEHNR, FQNEAQ (reference sequence). The CDR3 runs to 14 residues. The CDR3 region is CASSPRGTQETQYF. Written as DNA, the CDR3 is TGTGCCAGCAGCCCGCGGGGAACCCAAGAGACCCAGTACTTC.

The rearrangement uses TRBV28 and TRBJ2-3, with TRBD1 matching over 7 bases. The V gene end was trimmed by 5 bases and the J gene end by 7 bases; junction bases not matched to a gene: 3. The length of the CDR3 is 12 residues. Germline loops: CDR1 MDHEN, CDR2 SYDVKM. This CDR3 reads CASSLGGYTQYF. CDR3 DNA sequence: TGTGCCAGCAGTCTAGGGGGCTATACGCAGTATTTT.

The chain recombines TRBV4-3 with TRBJ2-3; D perhaps matches TRBD2 (7 bases). Trimming stripped 4 bases from V and 2 bases from J, with 16 bases between. The germline V gene has CDR1 LGHNA and CDR2 YSLEER. This CDR3 contains 16 residues. The CDR3 is CASSPGGRGSTDTQYF. The CDR3 coding sequence is TGCGCCAGCAGCCCGGGGGGCAGGGGTTCCACAGATACGCAGTATTTT.

This clone has more than one count but fewer than ten. The CDR3 region is CASNDLYGYTF. CDR3 sequence (DNA): TGTGCCAGCAATGACTTGTATGGCTACACCTTC. V gene TRBV19 combines with J gene TRBJ1-2; no clear D. CDR3 length: 11 residues. Trimming removed 9 bases at V and 5 bases at J, with 10 bases between. The germline V gene encodes CDR1 LNHDA and CDR2 SQIVND (reference sequence).

This chain uses TRBV4-3 with TRBJ2-1; TRBD2 might be the D (5 bases). V lost 5 bases, J lost 5 bases, and 13 bases lay in between. Germline values: CDR1 LGHNA, CDR2 YSLEER. The CDR3 length is 14 residues. CDR3 protein: CASSGLASHNEQFF. CDR3 nucleotide sequence: TGCGCCAGCAGCGGGCTAGCTTCCCACAATGAGCAGTTCTTC.

The rearrangement joins TRBV6-5 to TRBJ1-2, with a possible D match to TRBD1 (6 bases). Germline V gene data show CDR1 as MNHEY and CDR2 as SVGAGI. V was clipped by 0 bases and J by 4 bases, with 9 bases between them. This CDR3 comprises 14 residues. Here the CDR3 reads CASSYSGGVYGYTF. CDR3 sequence (DNA): TGTGCCAGCAGTTACTCAGGGGGAGTCTATGGCTACACCTTC.

V usage is TRBV5-1 and J usage is TRBJ1-2, with TRBD1 identical over 8 bases. V lost 3 bases and J lost 8; bases outside the gene matches: 9. The CDR3 runs 14 residues. Looked up from germline, CDR1 is SGHRS and CDR2 is YFSETQ. The CDR3 loop reads CASSSSTGAQGYTF. Here the CDR3 DNA reads TGCGCCAGCAGCTCCTCGACAGGGGCACAGGGCTACACCTTC.

The chain recombines TRBV28 with TRBJ1-4; weak D call: TRBD1 (6 bases). Germline-derived CDR1 and CDR2 are MDHEN and SYDVKM. V was clipped by 6 bases and J by 2 bases, with 13 bases between them. The length of the CDR3 is 15 residues. The CDR3 coding sequence is TGTGCCAGCAGCTCACAGGGTGGGACTAATGAAAAACTGTTTTTT. Amino acid sequence: CASSSQGGTNEKLFF.

This clone was seen only once. CDR3 residues: CASRASGTYEQYF. CDR3 DNA sequence: TGCGCCAGCAGGGCCAGCGGGACCTACGAGCAGTACTTC. The rearrangement uses TRBV5-1 and TRBJ2-5, with 7 bases identical to TRBD2. Gene TRBJ2-7 matches the end of the DNA better, so the J call may be wrong. This CDR3 region has 13 residues. Germline V gene data show CDR1 as SGHRS and CDR2 as YFSETQ.

This clone was observed once. The chain employs TRBV5-6 and TRBJ1-1, with TRBD1 as a possible D gene (6 bases). Germline V gene lookup returns CDR1 SGHDT and CDR2 YYEEEE. V was pared by 0 bases and J by 0 bases, with 9 bases between. This CDR3 is 15 amino acids long. CDR3 sequence reads: CASSLGQALNTEAFF. CDR3 coding DNA: TGTGCCAGCAGCTTGGGACAGGCGTTGAACACTGAAGCTTTCTTT.

The V call is TRBV6-6, the J call TRBJ2-1; D uncertain. This CDR3 region has 14 residues. Per germline, CDR1 MNHNY and CDR2 SVGAGI (reference sequence). Trimming removed 2 bases from V and 3 bases from J, with 8 bases in between. CDR3 sequence: CASSYGEVYNEQFF. CDR3 DNA: TGTGCCAGCAGTTACGGAGAGGTCTACAATGAGCAGTTCTTC.

The table lists this clone with a count of one. The chain joins TRBV14 to TRBJ1-5; 10 bases are shared with TRBD1. This CDR3 spans 15 amino acids. The germline gives CDR1 SGHDN, CDR2 FVKESK. V dropped 4 bases and J dropped 4; count of bases not matched to a gene: 4. This CDR3 reads CASSPGQGGNQPQHF. The CDR3 coding sequence is TGTGCCAGCAGCCCCGGACAGGGGGGTAATCAGCCCCAGCATTTT.

V is TRBV7-9 and J is TRBJ2-3; 12 positions agree with TRBD2. The V gene's germline CDR1 is SEHNR and CDR2 FQNEAQ (reference sequence). J lost 6 bases, V lost 5 bases, and 9 bases had no gene match. This CDR3 contains 16 residues. Here the CDR3 reads CASSLPLAGGADTQYF. Here the CDR3 DNA reads TGTGCCAGCAGCCTCCCTCTAGCGGGAGGGGCCGATACGCAGTATTTT.

In this sample, this clone turned up once. V is TRBV9 and J is TRBJ2-1; D gene uncertain. CDR1 SGDLS and CDR2 YYNGEE come from the germline V gene. The CDR3 has 16 amino acids. With 1 base removed from V and 5 bases from J, the gap between germline ends came to 16 bases. The CDR3 coding sequence is TGTGCCAGCAGCGTAAAAGCGCCGTACCCGAACAATGAGCAGTTCTTC. Protein: CASSVKAPYPNNEQFF.

This rearrangement joins TRBV5-1 to TRBJ1-1, with D perhaps TRBD1 (5 bases). The CDR3 has 12 amino acids. Germline V gene lookup returns CDR1 SGHRS and CDR2 YFSETQ. Trimming removed 5 bases at V and 11 bases at J, with 16 bases between. CDR3 loop: CASSTGDSLAFF. In nucleotides, the CDR3 is TGCGCCAGCAGTACGGGGGACTCACTCGCTTTCTTT.